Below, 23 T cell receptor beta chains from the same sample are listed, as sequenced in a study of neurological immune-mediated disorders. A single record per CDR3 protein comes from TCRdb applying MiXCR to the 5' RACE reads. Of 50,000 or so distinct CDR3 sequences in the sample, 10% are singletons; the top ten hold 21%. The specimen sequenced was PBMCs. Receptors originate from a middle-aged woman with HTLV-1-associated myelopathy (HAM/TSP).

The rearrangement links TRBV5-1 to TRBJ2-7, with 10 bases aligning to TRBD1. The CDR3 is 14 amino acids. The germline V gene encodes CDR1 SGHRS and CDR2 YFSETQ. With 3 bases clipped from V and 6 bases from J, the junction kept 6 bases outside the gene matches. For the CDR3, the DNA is TGCGCCAGCAGCTCCGGGACAGGGGTGGGCGAGCAGTACTTC. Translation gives CASSSGTGVGEQYF.

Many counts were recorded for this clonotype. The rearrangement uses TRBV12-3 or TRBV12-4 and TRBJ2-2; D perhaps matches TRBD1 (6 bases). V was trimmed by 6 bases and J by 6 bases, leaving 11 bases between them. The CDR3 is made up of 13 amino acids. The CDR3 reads CASSQNRAGELFF. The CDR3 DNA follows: TGTGCCAGCAGCCAGAACAGGGCCGGGGAGCTGTTTTTT.

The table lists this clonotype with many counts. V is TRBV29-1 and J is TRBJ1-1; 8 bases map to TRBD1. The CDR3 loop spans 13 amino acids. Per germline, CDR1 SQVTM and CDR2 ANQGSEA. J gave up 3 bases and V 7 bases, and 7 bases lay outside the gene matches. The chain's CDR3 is CSGGRGLDTEAFF. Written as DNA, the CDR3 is TGCAGCGGCGGCAGGGGGCTGGACACTGAAGCTTTCTTT.

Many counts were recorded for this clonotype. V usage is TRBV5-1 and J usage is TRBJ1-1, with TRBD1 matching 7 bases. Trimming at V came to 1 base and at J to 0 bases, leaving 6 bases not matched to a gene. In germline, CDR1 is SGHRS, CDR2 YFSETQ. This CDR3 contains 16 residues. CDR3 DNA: TGCGCCAGCAGCTTGTTACAGGGGAACATGAACACTGAAGCTTTCTTT. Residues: CASSLLQGNMNTEAFF.

The CDR3 DNA reads as TGCAGTGCCCAGACTAGCGCAGACCCGACCTACAATGAGCAGTTCTTC. The encoded protein is CSAQTSADPTYNEQFF. The chain is built from TRBV20-1 and TRBJ2-1; 8 nucleotides line up with TRBD2. Looked up from germline, CDR1 is DFQATT and CDR2 is SNEGSKA (reference sequence). This CDR3 spans 16 amino acids. V lost 6 bases to trimming and J lost 2 bases; unmatched junction nucleotides: 12.

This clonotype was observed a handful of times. The CDR3 region has the DNA TGTGCCAGCAGGGACAGTACCTATGGCTACACCTTC. Translating it yields CASRDSTYGYTF. The rearrangement uses TRBV9 and TRBJ1-2; weak D call: TRBD1 (6 bases). V was cut by 5 bases and J by 4 bases, with 9 bases left in between. The CDR3 consists of 12 residues. Looked up from germline, CDR1 is SGDLS and CDR2 is YYNGEE. The variable domain in full, with the rest retrieved from reference TRBV9 and TRBJ1-2, is DSGVTQTPKHLITATGQRVTLRCSPRSGDLSVYWYQQSLDQGLQFLIQYYNGEERAKGNILERFSAQQFPDLHSELNLSSLELGDSALYFCASRDSTYGYTFGSGTRLTVV.

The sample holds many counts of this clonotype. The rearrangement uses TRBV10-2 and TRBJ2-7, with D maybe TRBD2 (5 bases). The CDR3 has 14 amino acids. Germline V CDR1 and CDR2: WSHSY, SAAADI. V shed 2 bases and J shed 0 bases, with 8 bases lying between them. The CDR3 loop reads CASSEMGSSYEQYF. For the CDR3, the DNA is TGCGCCAGCAGTGAGATGGGGAGCTCCTACGAGCAGTACTTC.

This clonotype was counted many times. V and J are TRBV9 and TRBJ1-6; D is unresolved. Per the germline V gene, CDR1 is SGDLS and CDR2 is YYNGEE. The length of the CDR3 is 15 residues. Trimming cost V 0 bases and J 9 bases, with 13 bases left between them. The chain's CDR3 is CASSVVGLDSSPLHF. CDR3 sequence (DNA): TGTGCCAGCAGCGTAGTCGGGCTAGATAGTTCACCCCTCCACTTT. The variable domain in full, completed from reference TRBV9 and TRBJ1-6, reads DSGVTQTPKHLITATGQRVTLRCSPRSGDLSVYWYQQSLDQGLQFLIQYYNGEERAKGNILERFSAQQFPDLHSELNLSSLELGDSALYFCASSVVGLDSSPLHFGNGTRLTVT.

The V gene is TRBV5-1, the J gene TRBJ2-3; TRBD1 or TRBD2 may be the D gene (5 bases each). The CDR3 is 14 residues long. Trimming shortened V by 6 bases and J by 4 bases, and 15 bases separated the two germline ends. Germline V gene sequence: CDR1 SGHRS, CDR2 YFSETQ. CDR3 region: CASNEGFQADTQYF. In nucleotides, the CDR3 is TGCGCCAGCAACGAGGGGTTCCAGGCAGATACGCAGTATTTT.

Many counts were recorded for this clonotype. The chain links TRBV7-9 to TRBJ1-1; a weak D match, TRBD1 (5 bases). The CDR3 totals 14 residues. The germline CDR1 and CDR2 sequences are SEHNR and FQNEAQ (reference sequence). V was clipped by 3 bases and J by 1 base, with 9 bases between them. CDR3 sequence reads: CASSLTEANTEAFF. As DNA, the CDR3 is TGTGCCAGCAGCTTGACAGAGGCGAACACTGAAGCTTTCTTT.

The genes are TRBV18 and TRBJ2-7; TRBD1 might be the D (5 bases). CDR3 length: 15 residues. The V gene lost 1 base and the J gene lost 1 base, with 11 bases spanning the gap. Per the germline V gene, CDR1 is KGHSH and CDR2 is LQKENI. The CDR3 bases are TGTGCCAGCTCACCACTAGCAGGGCAGTCCTACGAGCAGTACTTC. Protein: CASSPLAGQSYEQYF.

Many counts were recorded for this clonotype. CDR3 in amino acids: CASSRLAGAGTQYF. The CDR3, as DNA: TGTGCCAGCTCTCGACTGGCGGGGGCCGGTACGCAGTATTTT. The chain has TRBV18 and TRBJ2-3, with D perhaps matching TRBD2 (7 bases). Germline values: CDR1 KGHSH, CDR2 LQKENI. There are 14 residues in the CDR3. V was clipped by 6 bases and J by 8 bases, with 18 bases between them. Based on the CDR3 plus reference TRBV18 and TRBJ2-3, the full variable domain is NAGVMQNPRHLVRRRGQEARLRCSPMKGHSHVYWYRQLPEEGLKFMVYLQKENIIDESGMPKERFSAEFPKEGPSILRIQQVVRGDSAAYFCASSRLAGAGTQYFGPGTRLTVL.

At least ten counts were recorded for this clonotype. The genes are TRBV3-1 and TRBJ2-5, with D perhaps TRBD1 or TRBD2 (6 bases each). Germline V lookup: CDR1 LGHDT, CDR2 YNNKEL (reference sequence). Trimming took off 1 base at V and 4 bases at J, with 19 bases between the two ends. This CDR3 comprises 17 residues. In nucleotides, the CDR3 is TGTGCCAGCAGCCAAGGCAGGCCAGGAGGGGGTTTAGAGACCCAGTACTTC. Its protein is CASSQGRPGGGLETQYF.

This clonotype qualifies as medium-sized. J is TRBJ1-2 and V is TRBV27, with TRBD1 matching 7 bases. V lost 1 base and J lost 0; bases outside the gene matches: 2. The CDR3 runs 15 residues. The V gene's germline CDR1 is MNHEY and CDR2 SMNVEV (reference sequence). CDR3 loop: CASSLFGTANYGYTF. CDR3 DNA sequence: TGTGCCAGCAGTTTATTCGGGACAGCTAACTATGGCTACACCTTC.

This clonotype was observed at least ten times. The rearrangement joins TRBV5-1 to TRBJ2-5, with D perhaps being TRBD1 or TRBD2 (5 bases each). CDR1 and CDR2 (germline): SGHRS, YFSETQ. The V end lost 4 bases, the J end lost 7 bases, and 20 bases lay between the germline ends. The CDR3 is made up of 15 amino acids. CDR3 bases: TGCGCCAGCAGCCCAAGGGACCTTCGGGAAGGGACCCAGTACTTC. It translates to CASSPRDLREGTQYF. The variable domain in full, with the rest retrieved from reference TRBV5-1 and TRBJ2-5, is KAGVTQTPRYLIKTRGQQVTLSCSPISGHRSVSWYQQTPGQGLQFLFEYFSETQRNKGNFPGRFSGRQFSNSRSEMNVSTLELGDSALYLCASSPRDLREGTQYFGPGTRLLVL.

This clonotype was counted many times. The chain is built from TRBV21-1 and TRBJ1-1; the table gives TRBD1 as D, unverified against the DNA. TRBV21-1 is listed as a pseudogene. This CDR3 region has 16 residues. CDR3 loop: CASSERWDTMNTEAFF. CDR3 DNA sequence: TGTGCCAGCAGCGAAAGGTGGGACACCATGAACACTGAAGCTTTCTTT.

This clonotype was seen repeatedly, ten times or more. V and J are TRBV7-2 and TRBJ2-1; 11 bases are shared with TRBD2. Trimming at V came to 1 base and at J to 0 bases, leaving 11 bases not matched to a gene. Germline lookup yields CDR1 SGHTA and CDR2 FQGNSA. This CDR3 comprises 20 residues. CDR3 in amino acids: CASSLVSLAGGVSSYNEQFF. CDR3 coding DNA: TGTGCCAGCAGCTTAGTAAGTCTAGCGGGGGGCGTGAGCTCCTACAATGAGCAGTTCTTC.

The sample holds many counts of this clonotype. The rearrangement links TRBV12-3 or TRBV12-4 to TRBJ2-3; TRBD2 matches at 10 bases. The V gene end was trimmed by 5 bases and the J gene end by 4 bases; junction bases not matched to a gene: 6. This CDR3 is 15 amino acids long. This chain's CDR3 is CASSPGLAVSDTQYF. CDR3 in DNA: TGTGCCAGCAGTCCAGGACTAGCGGTATCAGATACGCAGTATTTT.

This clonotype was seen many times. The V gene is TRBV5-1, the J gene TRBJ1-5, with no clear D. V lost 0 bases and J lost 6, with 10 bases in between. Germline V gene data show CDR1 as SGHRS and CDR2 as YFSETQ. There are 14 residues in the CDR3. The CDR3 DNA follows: TGCGCCAGCAGCTTGGAGGGTTCGGTTCAGCCCCAGCATTTT. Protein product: CASSLEGSVQPQHF.

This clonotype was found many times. The CDR3 region has the DNA TGTGCCAGCAGCCCCGGACTAGCGACAGATACGCAGTATTTT. The encoded protein is CASSPGLATDTQYF. The chain joins TRBV7-9 to TRBJ2-3; TRBD2 matches at 9 bases. There are 14 residues in the CDR3. V lost 5 bases, J lost 3 bases, and 3 bases stayed unmatched. Per germline, CDR1 SEHNR and CDR2 FQNEAQ (reference sequence). The entire variable domain, with the rest obtained from reference TRBV7-9 and TRBJ2-3, is as follows: DTGVSQNPRHKITKRGQNVTFRCDPISEHNRLYWYRQTLGQGPEFLTYFQNEAQLEKSRLLSDRFSAERPKGSFSTLEIQRTEQGDSAMYLCASSPGLATDTQYFGPGTRLTVL.

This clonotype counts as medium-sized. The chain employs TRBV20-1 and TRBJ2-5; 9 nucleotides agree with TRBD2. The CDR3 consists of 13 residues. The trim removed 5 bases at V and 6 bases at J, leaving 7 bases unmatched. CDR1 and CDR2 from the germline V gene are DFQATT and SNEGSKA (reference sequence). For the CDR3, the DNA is TGCAGTGCTGGTCTAGCGGGGCTAAAGACCCAGTACTTC. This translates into CSAGLAGLKTQYF.

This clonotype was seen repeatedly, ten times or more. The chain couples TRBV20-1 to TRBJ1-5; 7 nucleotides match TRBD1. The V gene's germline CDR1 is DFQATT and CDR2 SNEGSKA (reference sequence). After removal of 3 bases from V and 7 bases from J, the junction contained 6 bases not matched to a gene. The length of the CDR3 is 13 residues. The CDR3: CSASPGGNQPQHF. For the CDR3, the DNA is TGCAGTGCTAGCCCAGGGGGAAACCAGCCCCAGCATTTT.

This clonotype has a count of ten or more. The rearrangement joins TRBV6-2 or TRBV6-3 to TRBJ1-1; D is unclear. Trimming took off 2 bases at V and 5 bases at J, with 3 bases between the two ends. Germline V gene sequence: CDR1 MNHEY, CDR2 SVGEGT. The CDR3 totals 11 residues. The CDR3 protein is CASSYTTEAFF. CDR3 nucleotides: TGTGCCAGCAGTTACACGACTGAAGCTTTCTTT.